Listed below are T cell receptor beta chains from one sample, sequenced in a study of T cell repertoires in cytomegalovirus infection. Their cognate antigens are unknown. TCRdb processed the reads anew with MiXCR; each CDR3 protein has one entry. Here the sample spans roughly 990,000 distinct CDR3 sequences, less than 40% being singletons. This specimen consisted of cultured CD8+ T cells from PBMCs, obtained from culture after CMV antigen stimulation. These receptors were collected from a human donor in good health (CMV status not recorded). Some clones in this sample may be carry-over from other donors' samples. CDR3s include the opening cysteine and the closing phenylalanine or tryptophan. D genes are given only for firm matches. Some rows mark clone size as missing; the rest say once, few, many or name a class of expanded clone.

j_call,clone_size,d_call,v_call,cdr3_aa,cdr3_nt
TRBJ1-6,.,TRBD1,TRBV6-1,CASSLTPQGPYNSPLHF,TGTGCCAGCAGTCTTACTCCACAGGGGCCCTATAATTCACCCCTCCACTTT
TRBJ2-4,.,TRBD2,TRBV7-9,CASSSLAGIAKNIQYF,TGTGCCAGCAGCTCACTAGCGGGGATAGCCAAAAACATTCAGTACTTC
TRBJ2-7,many,TRBD2,TRBV7-6,CASSFSSDKAGAYEQYF,TGTGCCAGCAGCTTTTCAAGCGACAAAGCGGGGGCCTACGAGCAGTACTTC
TRBJ2-5,few,TRBD1,TRBV5-1,CASSFGQGAKETQYF,TGCGCCAGCAGCTTTGGACAGGGGGCCAAAGAGACCCAGTACTTC
TRBJ2-7,.,.,TRBV7-6,CASSLPGRGTDPYEQYF,TGTGCCAGCAGCCTACCGGGACGAGGGACTGATCCCTACGAGCAGTACTTC
TRBJ2-1,few,.,TRBV7-3,CASRSTEGFYNEQFF,TGTGCCAGCAGATCTACAGAAGGCTTTTACAATGAGCAGTTCTTC
TRBJ2-3,.,.,TRBV12-5,CASGPPPFTDTQYF,TGTGCTAGTGGACCGCCTCCTTTCACAGATACGCAGTATTTT
TRBJ2-3,.,.,TRBV19,CASSIEGRSTDTQYF,TGTGCCAGTAGTATTGAGGGACGAAGCACAGATACGCAGTATTTT
TRBJ1-1,.,.,TRBV19,CASIIAVNTEAFF,TGTGCCAGTATTATCGCCGTGAACACTGAAGCTTTCTTT
TRBJ2-1,.,.,TRBV24-1,CATSDWRGSDNEQFF,TGTGCCACCAGTGATTGGAGGGGATCTGACAATGAGCAGTTCTTC
TRBJ1-2,.,.,TRBV29-1,CSVEIGGAWSNYGYTF,TGCAGCGTTGAGATCGGGGGCGCATGGAGTAACTATGGCTACACCTTC
TRBJ2-5,.,.,TRBV9,CASSVDIIRETQYF,TGTGCCAGCAGCGTAGATATTATTAGGGAGACCCAGTACTTC
TRBJ2-5,.,.,TRBV5-5,CASSLVETRTSMAQYF,TGTGCCAGCAGCTTGGTGGAAACTAGAACCAGTATGGCCCAGTACTTC
TRBJ1-1,few,.,TRBV6-5,CASSYSGRRSDAFF,TGTGCCAGCAGTTACTCGGGCAGGCGGTCTGACGCTTTCTTT
TRBJ1-5,many,TRBD1,TRBV7-6,CASSATGTGDQPQHF,TGTGCCAGCAGCGCGACTGGGACAGGCGATCAGCCCCAGCATTTT
TRBJ1-6,.,TRBD1,TRBV28,CASSRTGYNSPLHF,TGTGCCAGCAGCAGGACAGGGTATAATTCACCCCTCCACTTT
TRBJ1-3,few,.,TRBV5-8,CASSPTGRTRSGNTIYF,TGTGCCAGCAGCCCGACAGGAAGGACAAGGAGCGGAAACACCATATATTTT
TRBJ2-1,.,.,TRBV7-8,CASRPDTLYNEQFF,TGTGCCAGCAGACCCGACACCCTCTACAATGAGCAGTTCTTC
TRBJ2-3,many,.,TRBV2,CASSDGGGGSFSTDTQYF,TGTGCCAGCAGTGATGGGGGGGGGGGCTCCTTTAGCACAGATACGCAGTATTTT
TRBJ2-3,.,TRBD2,TRBV18,CASSPVAGDTDTQYF,TGTGCCAGCTCACCGGTAGCGGGGGACACAGATACGCAGTATTTT
TRBJ2-7,.,.,TRBV15,CATSRVSGVGYEQYF,TGTGCCACCAGCAGAGTTTCGGGGGTAGGCTACGAGCAGTACTTC
TRBJ1-5,.,TRBD1,TRBV7-4,CAIQGVSNQPQHF,TGTGCCATTCAGGGGGTTAGCAATCAGCCCCAGCATTTT
TRBJ2-3,.,TRBD1,TRBV2,CASPAGTGRADTQYF,TGTGCCAGCCCCGCAGGGACAGGAAGGGCAGATACGCAGTATTTT
TRBJ2-3,.,.,TRBV25-1,CASSEWVGTNTDTQYF,TGTGCCAGCAGTGAATGGGTAGGGACAAACACAGATACGCAGTATTTT
TRBJ1-2,many,.,TRBV7-2,CASSLTPSNGYTF,TGTGCCAGCAGCTTAACCCCCTCGAATGGCTACACCTTC
TRBJ2-7,few,TRBD1,TRBV5-5,CASSPWTGEPYEQYF,TGTGCCAGCAGCCCCTGGACAGGAGAACCCTACGAGCAGTACTTC
TRBJ2-5,many,.,TRBV7-8,CASSPVEGHQETQYF,TGTGCCAGCAGCCCAGTGGAGGGGCACCAAGAGACCCAGTACTTC
TRBJ2-6,few,.,TRBV7-5,CISVSEAIDSWTSGANVLTF,.
TRBJ1-1,.,.,TRBV10-3,CASGGDLMNTEAFF,TGTGCCTCCGGCGGGGATCTCATGAACACTGAAGCTTTCTTT
TRBJ1-2,once,.,TRBV6-1,CASSEAPSGGGYTF,TGTGCCAGCAGTGAAGCGCCGAGCGGGGGTGGCTACACCTTC
TRBJ1-6,.,TRBD1,TRBV27,CASSPGTGRISPLHF,TGTGCCAGCAGCCCCGGGACAGGAAGAATTTCACCCCTCCACTTT
TRBJ2-3,.,.,TRBV2,CASTSAGSTQYF,TGTGCCAGCACCTCGGCGGGAAGTACGCAGTATTTT
TRBJ2-1,.,TRBD2,TRBV20-1,CSATDGGSSYNEQFF,TGCAGTGCGACCGACGGGGGGAGCTCCTACAATGAGCAGTTCTTC
TRBJ1-5,.,.,TRBV7-3,CASSLYQGSNQPQHF,TGTGCCAGCAGCTTATACCAGGGTTCCAATCAGCCCCAGCATTTT
TRBJ2-7,few,TRBD2,TRBV2,CASRSGENYEQYF,TGTGCCAGCAGGAGCGGGGAGAACTACGAGCAGTACTTC
TRBJ2-1,.,.,TRBV2,CASAYDEQFF,TGTGCCAGCGCCTACGATGAGCAGTTCTTC
TRBJ1-2,few,TRBD1,TRBV9,CASSGPQGQPGYGYTF,TGTGCCAGCAGCGGCCCACAGGGGCAGCCGGGCTATGGCTACACCTTC
TRBJ2-1,.,.,TRBV7-3,CASSLTGRGLYNEQFF,TGTGCCAGCAGCTTAACGGGCAGGGGACTTTACAATGAGCAGTTCTTC
TRBJ1-5,.,TRBD1,TRBV7-4,CASSSLDRTNQPQHF,TGTGCCAGCAGCTCGCTGGACAGGACCAATCAGCCCCAGCATTTT
TRBJ2-7,.,.,TRBV6-1,CASRRDIPYEQYF,TGTGCCAGCAGGAGGGACATACCCTACGAGCAGTACTTC
TRBJ2-1,.,.,TRBV4-1,CASSQVVGFEQFF,TGCGCCAGCAGCCAAGTAGTTGGGTTTGAGCAGTTCTTC
TRBJ2-5,.,TRBD2,TRBV7-9,CASRRTSGGQETQYF,TGTGCCAGCAGACGGACTAGCGGGGGGCAAGAGACCCAGTACTTC
TRBJ1-4,few,TRBD1,TRBV2,CASSPRVGQHNEKLFF,TGTGCCAGCAGTCCACGGGTGGGACAGCATAATGAAAAACTGTTTTTT
TRBJ2-7,few,TRBD1,TRBV5-8,CASSFTGDSYEQYF,TGTGCCAGCAGCTTTACAGGGGACTCCTACGAGCAGTACTTC
TRBJ2-1,many,TRBD2,TRBV7-6,CASSSWEGSGGNEQFF,TGTGCCAGCAGCTCATGGGAAGGTAGCGGGGGAAATGAGCAGTTCTTC